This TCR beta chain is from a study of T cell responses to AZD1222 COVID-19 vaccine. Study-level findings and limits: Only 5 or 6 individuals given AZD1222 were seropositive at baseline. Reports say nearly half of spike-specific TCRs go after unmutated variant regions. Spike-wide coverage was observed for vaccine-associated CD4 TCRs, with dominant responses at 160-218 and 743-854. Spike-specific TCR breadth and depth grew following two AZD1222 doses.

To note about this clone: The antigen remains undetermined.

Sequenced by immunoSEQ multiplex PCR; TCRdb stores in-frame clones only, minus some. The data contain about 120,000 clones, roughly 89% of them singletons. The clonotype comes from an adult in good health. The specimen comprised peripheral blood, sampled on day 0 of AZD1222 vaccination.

The CDR3 nucleotides read TGTGCCAGCAGCCCCCCATTGGGACAGGGTGAAGCTTTCTTT. Amino acids: CASSPPLGQGEAFF. This chain connects TRBV27 to TRBJ1-1, with 9 bases matching TRBD1. The germline CDR1 and CDR2 sequences are MNHEY and SMNVEV (reference sequence). This CDR3 has 14 residues. Trimming took 6 bases from V and 7 from J; bases not matched to a gene: 9.